Listed here are 14 T cell receptor beta chains from one sample, sequenced in a study of glioma-infiltrating T cells. Using RNA template, CDR3s of TCR alpha and beta were amplified with iRepertoire arm-PCR. MiXCR was run by TCRdb on the multiplex PCR reads, yielding one entry per CDR3 protein. This sample yields approximately 130,000 distinct CDR3 sequences, of which under 30% are seen a single time; roughly a quarter belongs to the top ten. Sample: glioma tissue, nonneoplastic brain tissue, or PBMCs (not recorded which). The receptors come from a human donor with low-grade glioma or glioblastoma, undergoing nonglioma brain surgery, or in good health (not recorded which).

This clonotype was counted a few times. The chain is built from TRBV20-1 and TRBJ1-5, with 10 bases matching TRBD1. The V gene end was trimmed by 6 bases and the J gene end by 6 bases; junction bases not matched to a gene: 5. Germline CDR1 DFQATT, CDR2 SNEGSKA (reference sequence). CDR3 size: 13 residues. The CDR3 sequence is CSAWTGGSQPQHF. In nucleotides, the CDR3 is TGCAGTGCCTGGACAGGGGGGAGTCAGCCCCAGCATTTT.

The sample holds a few counts of this clonotype. The CDR3 sequence is CASSVTEGTDTQYF. CDR3 bases: TGTGCCAGCAGCGTGACGGAGGGCACAGATACGCAGTATTTT. This chain connects TRBV9 to TRBJ2-3, with a tentative D call TRBD2 (5 bases). The CDR3 loop spans 14 amino acids. Per the germline V gene, CDR1 is SGDLS and CDR2 is YYNGEE. Between the trimmed V and J ends, which lost 2 bases and 1 base, there was a span of 8 bases.

On this clonotype: Possible read error: a much larger clone is one base away. The rearrangement links TRBV7-2 to TRBJ2-3; D may be TRBD2 (5 bases). There are 13 residues in the CDR3. Germline assignment: CDR1 SGHTA and CDR2 FQGNSA. The CDR3 reads CASSLRAGDMQYF. The CDR3 DNA reads TGTGCCAGCAGCCTAAGGGCCGGGGATATGCAGTATTTT. The full variable domain, with the rest looked up from reference TRBV7-2 and TRBJ2-3, is GAGVSQSPSNKVTEKGKDVELRCDPISGHTALYWYRQSLGQGLEFLIYFQGNSAPDKSGLPSDRFSAERTGGSVSTLTIQRTQQEDSAVYLCASSLRAGDMQYFGPGTRLTVL.

The V call is TRBV4-2, the J call TRBJ2-5; 13 bases are shared with TRBD2. The CDR3 runs 17 residues. Per the germline V gene, CDR1 is LGHNA and CDR2 is YNFKEQ. The ends lost 4 bases at V and 11 bases at J; junction bases unmatched: 16. The CDR3, as DNA: TGTGCCAGCAGCCTTTCCTTTTCGGGACTAGCGGGGAGTGAGCAGTACTTC. Translation: CASSLSFSGLAGSEQYF.

The table lists this clonotype with a few counts. The V call is TRBV7-9, the J call TRBJ1-1; a possible D gene is TRBD1 (5 bases). This CDR3 is 13 amino acids long. Trimming stripped 4 bases from V and 9 bases from J, with 15 bases between. Germline V lookup: CDR1 SEHNR, CDR2 FQNEAQ (reference sequence). CDR3 DNA sequence: TGTGCCAGCAGCTCCCTAAGTGTGGGGCAAGCTTTCTTT. Translating gives CASSSLSVGQAFF. Full variable domain (remainder filled in from reference TRBV7-9 and TRBJ1-1): DTGVSQNPRHKITKRGQNVTFRCDPISEHNRLYWYRQTLGQGPEFLTYFQNEAQLEKSRLLSDRFSAERPKGSFSTLEIQRTEQGDSAMYLCASSSLSVGQAFFGQGTRLTVV.

This clonotype was counted once. The chain carries TRBV5-6 and TRBJ2-7; tentatively, D is TRBD1 (5 bases). CDR1 and CDR2 (germline): SGHDT, YYEEEE. The CDR3 covers 12 residues. CDR3 amino acids: CASSRTQYERYV. In DNA form, the CDR3 reads TGTGCCAGCAGCCGGACACAATACGAGCGGTACGTC.

As for this clonotype: This may be a read error: a much more frequent sequence differs by one nucleotide. The genes are TRBV6-2 or TRBV6-3 and TRBJ2-7; D might be TRBD1 or TRBD2, each matching 5 bases. This CDR3 is 13 amino acids long. Germline CDR1 MNHEY, CDR2 SVGEGT. CDR3 sequence (DNA): TGTGCCCGCAGTGAAGAGGGGTGGTACGAGCAGTACGTC. Amino acid sequence: CARSEEGWYEQYV.

The rearrangement links TRBV5-5 to TRBJ1-1; 8 bases agree with TRBD1. CDR1 is SGHKS, CDR2 YYEKEE, per germline (reference sequence). CDR3 length: 13 amino acids. Trimming removed 4 bases from V and 4 bases from J; junction bases left unmatched: 3. The CDR3 region has the DNA TGTGCCAGCAGCGAACAGGGGGGCACTGAAGCTTTCTTT. Protein product: CASSEQGGTEAFF.

This clonotype was seen only a few times. This chain uses TRBV12-3 or TRBV12-4 with TRBJ2-3, with 7 bases aligning to TRBD1. There are 15 residues in the CDR3. J was trimmed by 1 base and V by 1 base; bases with no gene match: 2. CDR3 nucleotides: TGTGCCAGCAGTTTAGAGGGGGCCCGCACAGATACGCAGTATTTT. Translated: CASSLEGARTDTQYF.

This clonotype appeared many times. The chain recombines TRBV7-2 with TRBJ2-7; D is undetermined. There are 12 residues in the CDR3. The V end lost 0 bases, the J end lost 6 bases, and 6 bases lay between the germline ends. Germline CDR1 and CDR2: SGHTA and FQGNSA. The CDR3 region has the DNA TGTGCCAGCAGCTTAGCCTACCGCGAGCAGTACGTC. Protein product: CASSLAYREQYV.

The genes are TRBV14 and TRBJ2-5; TRBD1 is a possible D gene (5 bases). Germline values: CDR1 SGHDN, CDR2 FVKESK. The CDR3 extends over 13 amino acids. With 5 bases removed from V and 7 bases from J, the gap between germline ends came to 14 bases. CDR3 nucleotide sequence: TGTGCCAGCAGCACAAGACAGCGTGGGACCCAGTACTTC. Protein sequence: CASSTRQRGTQYF.

The chain carries TRBV2 and TRBJ2-2; D gene ambiguous. This CDR3 has 11 residues. V shed 6 bases and J shed 8 bases, with 7 bases lying between them. Germline-derived CDR1 and CDR2 are SNHLY and FYNNEI. The CDR3 nucleotides read TGTGCCAGCAGCGACTTAGGGGAGCTGTTTTTT. It encodes CASSDLGELFF.

The genes are TRBV12-3 or TRBV12-4 and TRBJ2-5; D possibly corresponds to TRBD2 (6 bases). Deletions cut 3 bases from V and 1 base from J, with 9 bases between. The CDR3 length is 14 residues. The CDR3 DNA reads TGTGCCAGCAGTTTGAGGGACTCCCAAGAGACCCAGTACTTC. Its protein is CASSLRDSQETQYF.

In DNA, the CDR3 is TGTGCCAGCAGCGTACGGGGTCAGCCTGGGGGCGCAGATACGCAGTATTTT. This sequence encodes CASSVRGQPGGADTQYF. The rearrangement links TRBV27 to TRBJ2-3; D possibly corresponds to TRBD1 (6 bases). The CDR3 spans 17 residues. Germline V gene data show CDR1 as MNHEY and CDR2 as SMNVEV (reference sequence). The ends were cut back, 6 bases at V and 4 bases at J, with 23 bases in the middle.